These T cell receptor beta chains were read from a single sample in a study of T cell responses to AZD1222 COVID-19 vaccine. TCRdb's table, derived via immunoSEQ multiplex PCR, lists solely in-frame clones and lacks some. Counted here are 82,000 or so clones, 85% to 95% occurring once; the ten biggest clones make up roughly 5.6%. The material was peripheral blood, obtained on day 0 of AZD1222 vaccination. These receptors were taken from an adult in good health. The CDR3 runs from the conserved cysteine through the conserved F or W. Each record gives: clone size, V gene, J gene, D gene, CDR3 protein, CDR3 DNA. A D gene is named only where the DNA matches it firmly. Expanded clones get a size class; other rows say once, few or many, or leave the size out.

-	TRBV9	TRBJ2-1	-	CASSVEAFSYNEQFF	TGTGCCAGCAGCGTAGAAGCTTTCTCCTACAATGAGCAGTTCTTC
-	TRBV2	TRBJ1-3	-	CASLTIGNTIYF	TGTGCCAGCCTCACTATTGGAAACACCATATATTTT
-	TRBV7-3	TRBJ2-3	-	CASSFSVTDTQYF	TGTGCCAGCAGCTTTTCGGTCACAGATACGCAGTATTTT
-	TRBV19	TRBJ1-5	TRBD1	CASSRTGQGVGQPQHF	TGTGCCAGTAGTAGGACAGGGCAGGGGGTCGGACAGCCCCAGCATTTT
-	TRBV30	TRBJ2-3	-	CAWSAPSLTDTQYF	TGTGCCTGGAGTGCGCCCTCTTTGACAGATACGCAGTATTTT
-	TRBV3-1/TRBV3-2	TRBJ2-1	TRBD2	CASSPSSGGPLSLSYNEQFF	TGTGCCAGCAGCCCATCTAGCGGGGGGCCGTTAAGCCTTTCCTACAATGAGCAGTTCTTC
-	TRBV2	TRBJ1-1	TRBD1	CASSLTGAGEAFF	TGTGCCAGCAGTCTGACAGGGGCGGGTGAAGCTTTCTTT
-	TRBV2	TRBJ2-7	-	CASRSDAYEQYF	TGTGCCAGCAGAAGTGACGCCTACGAGCAGTACTTC
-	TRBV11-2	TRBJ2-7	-	CASRGPGQSYEQYF	TGTGCCAGCAGGGGTCCAGGACAGTCCTACGAGCAGTACTTC
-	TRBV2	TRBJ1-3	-	CASSEGGPRSGNTIYF	TGTGCCAGCAGTGAAGGGGGACCCCGCTCTGGAAACACCATATATTTT
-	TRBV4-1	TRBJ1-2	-	CASSQVNYGYTF	TGCGCCAGCAGCCAAGTCAACTATGGCTACACCTTC
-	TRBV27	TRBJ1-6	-	CASAPWRVWEGDSPLHF	TGTGCCAGCGCCCCATGGAGGGTGTGGGAGGGCGATTCACCCCTCCACTTT
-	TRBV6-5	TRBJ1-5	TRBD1	CASSLGQVHQPQHF	TGTGCCAGCAGCCTTGGACAGGTACATCAGCCCCAGCATTTT
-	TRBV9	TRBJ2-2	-	CASSVEARAPGELFF	TGTGCCAGCAGCGTAGAAGCGAGGGCACCGGGGGAGCTGTTTTTT
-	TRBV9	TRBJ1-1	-	CASSVGGDTEAFF	TGTGCCAGCAGCGTAGGGGGAGACACTGAAGCTTTCTTT
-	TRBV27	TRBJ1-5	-	CASSLAFGLSQHF	TGTGCCAGCAGTTTAGCCTTCGGACTCTCCCAGCATTTT
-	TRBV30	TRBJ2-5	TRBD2	CAWSASGGAWETQYF	TGTGCCTGGAGTGCAAGCGGGGGGGCTTGGGAGACCCAGTACTTC
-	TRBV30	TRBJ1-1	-	CAWSGVRGGTEAFF	TGTGCCTGGAGTGGGGTCAGGGGAGGGACTGAAGCTTTCTTT
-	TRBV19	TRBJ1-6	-	CWGPGNSPLHF	TGTTGGGGGCCGGGGAATTCACCCCTCCACTTT
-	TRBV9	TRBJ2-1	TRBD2	CASSVEEAGGYNEQFF	TGTGCCAGCAGCGTAGAGGAAGCGGGGGGATACAATGAGCAGTTCTTC
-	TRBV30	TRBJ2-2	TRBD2	CACRGGYTGELFF	TGTGCCTGCCGCGGGGGGTACACCGGGGAGCTGTTTTTT
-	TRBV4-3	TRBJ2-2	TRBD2	CASSQVYSGGNTGELFF	TGCGCCAGCAGCCAAGTTTATAGCGGGGGAAACACCGGGGAGCTGTTTTTT
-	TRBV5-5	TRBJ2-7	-	CASSPTGSGYYYEQYF	TGTGCCAGCAGCCCGACAGGCTCTGGCTACTACTACGAGCAGTACTTC
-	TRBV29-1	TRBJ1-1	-	CSVQQGGGNTEAFF	TGCAGCGTACAACAGGGTGGTGGGAACACTGAAGCTTTCTTT
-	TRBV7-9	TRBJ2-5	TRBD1	CASSEDRGETQYF	TGTGCCAGCAGCGAGGACAGGGGAGAGACCCAGTACTTC
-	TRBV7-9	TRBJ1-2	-	CASSLAGIGGYTF	TGTGCCAGCAGCTTAGCAGGGATCGGTGGCTACACCTTC
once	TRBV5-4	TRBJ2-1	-	CASSFRSSYNEQFF	TGTGCCAGCAGTTTCAGAAGCTCCTACAATGAGCAGTTCTTC
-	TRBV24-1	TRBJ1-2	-	CATSDNGGLGGYTF	TGTGCCACCAGTGATAACGGCGGACTAGGCGGCTACACCTTC
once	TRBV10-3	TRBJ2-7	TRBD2	CAIGLANYEQYF	TGTGCCATCGGACTAGCCAACTACGAGCAGTACTTC
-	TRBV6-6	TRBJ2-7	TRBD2	CASSRTSGLYEQYF	TGTGCCAGCAGTAGGACTAGCGGCCTCTACGAGCAGTACTTC
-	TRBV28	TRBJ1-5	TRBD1	CASSLGQGVSNQPQHF	TGTGCCAGCAGCCTAGGACAGGGGGTGAGCAATCAGCCCCAGCATTTT
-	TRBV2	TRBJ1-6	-	CASSETPNSPLHF	TGTGCCAGCAGTGAAACACCTAATTCACCCCTCCACTTT
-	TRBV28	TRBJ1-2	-	CASTAWGATYGYTF	TGTGCCAGCACCGCGTGGGGGGCCACCTATGGCTACACCTTC
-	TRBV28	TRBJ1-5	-	CATATPVSNQPQHF	TGTGCCACCGCGACCCCAGTTAGCAATCAGCCCCAGCATTTT
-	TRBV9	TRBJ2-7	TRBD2	CASSISSGGAYEQYF	TGTGCCAGCAGCATATCGAGCGGGGGGGCCTACGAGCAGTACTTC
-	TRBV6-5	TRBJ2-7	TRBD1	CASSSNRGFHEQYF	TGTGCCAGCAGTTCTAACAGGGGTTTCCACGAGCAGTACTTC
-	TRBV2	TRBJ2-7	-	CASRESSYEQYF	TGTGCCAGCAGAGAAAGCTCCTACGAGCAGTACTTC
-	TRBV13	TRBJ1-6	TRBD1	CASGFRQGLNSPLHF	TGTGCCAGCGGGTTCAGACAGGGGCTTAATTCACCCCTCCACTTT
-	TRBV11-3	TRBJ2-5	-	CASSLGSGETQYF	TGTGCCAGCAGCTTAGGAAGCGGAGAGACCCAGTACTTC
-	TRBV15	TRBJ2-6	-	CATSRVGGTSSGANVLTF	TGTGCCACCAGCAGAGTCGGGGGTACATCCTCTGGGGCCAACGTCCTGACTTTC
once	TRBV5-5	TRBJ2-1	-	CASGPSFGSYNEQFF	TGTGCCAGCGGACCCTCATTTGGTAGCTACAATGAGCAGTTCTTC
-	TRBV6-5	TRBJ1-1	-	CASTMNTEAFF	TGTGCCAGCACTATGAACACTGAAGCTTTCTTT
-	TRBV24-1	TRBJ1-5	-	CATSERGNQPQHF	TGTGCCACCAGTGAACGCGGGAATCAGCCCCAGCATTTT
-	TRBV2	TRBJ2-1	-	CASSDPRRLGNEQFF	TGTGCCAGCAGTGACCCCAGACGACTAGGGAATGAGCAGTTCTTC
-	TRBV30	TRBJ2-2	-	CAWSVDAVLAGELFF	TGTGCCTGGAGTGTAGATGCGGTTCTGGCCGGGGAGCTGTTTTTT
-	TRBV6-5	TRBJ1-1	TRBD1	CASVRDRRNTEAFF	TGTGCCAGTGTGCGGGACAGGAGGAACACTGAAGCTTTCTTT
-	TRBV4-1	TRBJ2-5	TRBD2	CASSQVGLSVETQYF	TGCGCCAGCAGCCAAGTGGGACTATCGGTCGAGACCCAGTACTTC
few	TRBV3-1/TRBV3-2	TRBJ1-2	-	CASSPGDLMNYGYTF	TGTGCCAGCAGCCCAGGGGACCTGATGAACTATGGCTACACCTTC
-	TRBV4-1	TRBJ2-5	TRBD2	CASSRGLAGQETQYF	TGCGCCAGCAGCCGAGGACTAGCGGGACAAGAGACCCAGTACTTC
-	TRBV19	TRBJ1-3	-	CASRGEQGRSGNTIYF	TGTGCCAGCAGAGGGGAACAGGGCCGCTCTGGAAACACCATATATTTT
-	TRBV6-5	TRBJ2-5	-	CASRPRGGGETQYF	TGTGCCAGCAGACCCAGGGGCGGGGGAGAGACCCAGTACTTC
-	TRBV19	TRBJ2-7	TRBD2	CASSPASGGYEQYF	TGTGCCAGTTCCCCGGCTAGCGGCGGCTACGAGCAGTACTTC
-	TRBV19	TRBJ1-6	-	CASSMVPGGFTSPLHF	TGTGCCAGTAGTATGGTGCCCGGGGGATTTACTTCACCCCTCCACTTT